This T cell receptor beta chain stems from a study of monozygotic twins with cystic fibrosis. The junction had 15 bases not matched to a gene; V was cut back by 1 base and J by 5 bases. This CDR3 spans 19 amino acids. CDR1 MRHNA and CDR2 SNTAGT come from the germline V gene. Clones were read by immunoSEQ multiplex PCR, and TCRdb kept only the in-frame ones, dropping some. The table has around 30,000 clones, 75% to 95% seen once. V and J are TRBV6-4 and TRBJ2-7, with 12 positions matching TRBD1. This clonotype originated in a girl aged 2-10 years with cystic fibrosis. The material sequenced was blood. CDR3 protein: CASSDYGTGGEEAIHEQYF. CDR3 nucleotide sequence: TGTGCCAGCAGTGACTATGGGACAGGGGGCGAAGAAGCTATTCACGAGCAGTACTTC.